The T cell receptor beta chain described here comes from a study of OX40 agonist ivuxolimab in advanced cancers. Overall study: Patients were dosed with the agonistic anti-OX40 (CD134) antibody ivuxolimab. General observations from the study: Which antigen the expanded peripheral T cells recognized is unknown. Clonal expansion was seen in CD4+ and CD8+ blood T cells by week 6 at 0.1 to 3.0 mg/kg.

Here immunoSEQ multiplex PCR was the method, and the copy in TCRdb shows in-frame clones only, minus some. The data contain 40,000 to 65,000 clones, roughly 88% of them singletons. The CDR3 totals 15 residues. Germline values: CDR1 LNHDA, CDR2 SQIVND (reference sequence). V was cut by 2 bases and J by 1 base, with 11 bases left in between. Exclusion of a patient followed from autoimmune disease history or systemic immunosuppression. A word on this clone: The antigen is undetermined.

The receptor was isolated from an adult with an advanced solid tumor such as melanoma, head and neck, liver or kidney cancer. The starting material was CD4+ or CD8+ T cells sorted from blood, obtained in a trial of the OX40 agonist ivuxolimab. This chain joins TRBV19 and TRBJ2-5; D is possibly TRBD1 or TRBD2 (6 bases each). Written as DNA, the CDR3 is TGTGCCAGTAGTATATTCGGGGGCCTCCAAGAGACCCAGTACTTC. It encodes CASSIFGGLQETQYF.